This TCR beta chain was captured by sequencing in a study of blood T cell repertoires in COVID-19. Study-wide background: The samples span acute and convalescent COVID-19 from the United States, Italy and Spain. The analysed material was cDNA or gDNA that came from T cells, B-cell-depleted T cells, or PBMCs.

In the authors' workflow: Amplifying reference gene primers gave estimates of nucleated cell counts. Sequencing used immunoSEQ multiplex PCR; TCRdb keeps in-frame clones, though not all of them. V, J and clone size derive from that table, while D and trimming were established from the DNA sequence. Counted here are 220,000 or so clones, around 80% occurring once; the ten biggest clones make up under 2%. Germline lookup yields CDR1 SGHTA and CDR2 FQGNSA. There are 15 residues in the CDR3. The J segment lost 2 bases and the V segment lost 3 bases, leaving 1 base of the junction unmatched. Specimen: peripheral blood. J is TRBJ1-5 and V is TRBV7-2, with 10 bases fitting TRBD1. This sequence originates from a woman older than 75 with acute or convalescent COVID-19. The CDR3 loop reads CASSFGTGGNQPQHF. DNA for the CDR3: TGTGCCAGCAGCTTTGGGACAGGGGGCAATCAGCCCCAGCATTTT. The complete variable domain, with remaining parts taken from reference TRBV7-2 and TRBJ1-5, reads GAGVSQSPSNKVTEKGKDVELRCDPISGHTALYWYRQSLGQGLEFLIYFQGNSAPDKSGLPSDRFSAERTGGSVSTLTIQRTQQEDSAVYLCASSFGTGGNQPQHFGDGTRLSIL.